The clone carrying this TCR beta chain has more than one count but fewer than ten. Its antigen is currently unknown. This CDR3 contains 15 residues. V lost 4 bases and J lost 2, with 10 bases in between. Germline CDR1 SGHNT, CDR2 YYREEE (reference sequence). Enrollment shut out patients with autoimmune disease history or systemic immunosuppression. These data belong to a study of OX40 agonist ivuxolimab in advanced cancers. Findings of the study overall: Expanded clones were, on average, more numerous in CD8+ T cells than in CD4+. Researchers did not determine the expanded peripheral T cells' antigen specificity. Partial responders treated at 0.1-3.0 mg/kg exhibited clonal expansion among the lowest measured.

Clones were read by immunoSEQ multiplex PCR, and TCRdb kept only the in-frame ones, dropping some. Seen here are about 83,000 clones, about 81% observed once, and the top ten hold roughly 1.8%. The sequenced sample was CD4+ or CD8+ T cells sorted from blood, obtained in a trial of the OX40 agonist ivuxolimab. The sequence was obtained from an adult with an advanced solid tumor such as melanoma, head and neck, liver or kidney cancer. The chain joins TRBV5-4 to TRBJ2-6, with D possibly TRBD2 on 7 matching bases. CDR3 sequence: CASSPGGAGANVLTF. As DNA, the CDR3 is TGTGCCAGCAGCCCGGGGGGCGCTGGGGCCAACGTCCTGACTTTC. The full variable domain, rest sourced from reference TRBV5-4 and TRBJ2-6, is ETGVTQSPTHLIKTRGQQVTLRCSSQSGHNTVSWYQQALGQGPQFIFQYYREEENGRGNFPPRFSGLQFPNYSSELNVNALELDDSALYLCASSPGGAGANVLTFGAGSRLTVL.